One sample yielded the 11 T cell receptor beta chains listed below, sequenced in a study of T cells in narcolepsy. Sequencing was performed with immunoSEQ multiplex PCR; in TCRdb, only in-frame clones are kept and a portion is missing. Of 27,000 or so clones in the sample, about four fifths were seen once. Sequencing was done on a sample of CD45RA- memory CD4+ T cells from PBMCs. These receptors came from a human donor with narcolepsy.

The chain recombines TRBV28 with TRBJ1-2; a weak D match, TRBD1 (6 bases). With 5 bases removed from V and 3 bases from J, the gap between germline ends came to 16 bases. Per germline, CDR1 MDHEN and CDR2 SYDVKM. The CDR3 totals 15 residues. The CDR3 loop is CASSPSWGGDYGYTF. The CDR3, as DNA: TGTGCCAGCAGTCCCTCTTGGGGGGGCGACTATGGCTACACCTTC.

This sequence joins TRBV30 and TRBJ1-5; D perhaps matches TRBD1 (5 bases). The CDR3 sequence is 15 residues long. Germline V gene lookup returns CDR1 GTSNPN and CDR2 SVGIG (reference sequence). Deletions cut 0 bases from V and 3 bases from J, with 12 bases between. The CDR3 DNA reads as TGTGCCTGGAGTGTGGGGGACTTTTCCAATCAGCCCCAGCATTTT. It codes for CAWSVGDFSNQPQHF.

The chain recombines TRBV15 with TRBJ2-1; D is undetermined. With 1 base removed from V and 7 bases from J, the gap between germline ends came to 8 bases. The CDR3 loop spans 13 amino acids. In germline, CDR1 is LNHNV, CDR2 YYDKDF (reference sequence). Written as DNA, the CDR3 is TGTGCCACCAGCAGAGGAGTAGGGAATGAGCAGTTCTTC. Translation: CATSRGVGNEQFF.

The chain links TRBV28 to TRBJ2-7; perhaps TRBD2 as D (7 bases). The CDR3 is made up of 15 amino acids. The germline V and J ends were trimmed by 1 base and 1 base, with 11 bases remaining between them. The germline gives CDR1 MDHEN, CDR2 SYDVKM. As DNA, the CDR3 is TGTGCCAGCAGTTTATTCGGGGGGCGTTCCTACGAGCAGTACTTC. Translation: CASSLFGGRSYEQYF. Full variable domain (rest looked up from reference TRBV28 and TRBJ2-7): DVKVTQSSRYLVKRTGEKVFLECVQDMDHENMFWYRQDPGLGLRLIYFSYDVKMKEKGDIPEGYSVSREKKERFSLILESASTNQTSMYLCASSLFGGRSYEQYFGPGTRLTVT.

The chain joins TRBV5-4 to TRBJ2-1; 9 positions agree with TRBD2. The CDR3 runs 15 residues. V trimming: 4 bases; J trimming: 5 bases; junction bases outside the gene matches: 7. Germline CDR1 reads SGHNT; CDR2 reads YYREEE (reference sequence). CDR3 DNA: TGTGCCAGCAGCCCGAAGACTAGCGGAGACAATGAGCAGTTCTTC. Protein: CASSPKTSGDNEQFF.

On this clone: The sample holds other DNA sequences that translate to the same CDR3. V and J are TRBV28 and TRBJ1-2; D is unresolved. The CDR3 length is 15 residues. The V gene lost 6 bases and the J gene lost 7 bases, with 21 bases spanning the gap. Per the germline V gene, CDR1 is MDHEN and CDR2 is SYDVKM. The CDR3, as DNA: TGTGCCAGCAGAGGGTGGATTCGTAGGGAGTCTGGCTACACCTTC. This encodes CASRGWIRRESGYTF.

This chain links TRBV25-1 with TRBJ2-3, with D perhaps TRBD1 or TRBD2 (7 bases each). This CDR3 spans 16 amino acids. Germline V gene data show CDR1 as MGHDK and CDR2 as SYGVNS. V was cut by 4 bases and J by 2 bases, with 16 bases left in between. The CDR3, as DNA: TGTGCCAGCAGTGTTCGGGGAGGGGGCGCCACAGATACGCAGTATTTT. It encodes CASSVRGGGATDTQYF. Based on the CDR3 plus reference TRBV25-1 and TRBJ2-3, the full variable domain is EADIYQTPRYLVIGTGKKITLECSQTMGHDKMYWYQQDPGMELHLIHYSYGVNSTEKGDLSSESTVSRIRTEHFPLTLESARPSHTSQYLCASSVRGGGATDTQYFGPGTRLTVL.

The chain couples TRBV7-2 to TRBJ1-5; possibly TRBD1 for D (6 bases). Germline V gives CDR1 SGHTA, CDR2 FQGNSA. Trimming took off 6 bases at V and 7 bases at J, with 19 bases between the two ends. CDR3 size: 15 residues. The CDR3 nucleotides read TGTGCCAGCAGTTTGCACAGGGAGATTACCCAGCCCCAGCATTTT. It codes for CASSLHREITQPQHF. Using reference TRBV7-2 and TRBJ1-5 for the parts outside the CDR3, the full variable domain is GAGVSQSPSNKVTEKGKDVELRCDPISGHTALYWYRQSLGQGLEFLIYFQGNSAPDKSGLPSDRFSAERTGGSVSTLTIQRTQQEDSAVYLCASSLHREITQPQHFGDGTRLSIL.

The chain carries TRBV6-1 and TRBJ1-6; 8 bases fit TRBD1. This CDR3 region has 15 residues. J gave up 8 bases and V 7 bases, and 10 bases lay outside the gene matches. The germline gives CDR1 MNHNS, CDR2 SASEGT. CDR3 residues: CASTLQDRVDSPLHF. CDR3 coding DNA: TGTGCCAGCACCTTACAGGACAGGGTGGATTCACCCCTCCACTTT.

The CDR3: CSGEIQETQYF. For the CDR3, the DNA is TGCAGTGGAGAGATTCAAGAGACCCAGTACTTC. The chain recombines TRBV20-1 with TRBJ2-5; D remains ambiguous. This CDR3 is 11 amino acids long. CDR1 and CDR2 (germline): DFQATT, SNEGSKA (reference sequence). V shed 7 bases and J shed 2 bases, with 8 bases lying between them.

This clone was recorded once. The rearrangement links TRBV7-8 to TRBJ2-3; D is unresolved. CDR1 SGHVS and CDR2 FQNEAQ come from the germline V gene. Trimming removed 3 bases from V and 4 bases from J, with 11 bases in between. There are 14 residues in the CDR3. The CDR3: CASSFAWEADTQYF. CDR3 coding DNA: TGTGCCAGCAGCTTCGCGTGGGAAGCAGATACGCAGTATTTT. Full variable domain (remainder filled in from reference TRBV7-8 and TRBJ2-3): GAGVSQSPRYKVAKRGQDVALRCDPISGHVSLFWYQQALGQGPEFLTYFQNEAQLDKSGLPSDRFFAERPEGSVSTLKIQRTQQEDSAVYLCASSFAWEADTQYFGPGTRLTVL.